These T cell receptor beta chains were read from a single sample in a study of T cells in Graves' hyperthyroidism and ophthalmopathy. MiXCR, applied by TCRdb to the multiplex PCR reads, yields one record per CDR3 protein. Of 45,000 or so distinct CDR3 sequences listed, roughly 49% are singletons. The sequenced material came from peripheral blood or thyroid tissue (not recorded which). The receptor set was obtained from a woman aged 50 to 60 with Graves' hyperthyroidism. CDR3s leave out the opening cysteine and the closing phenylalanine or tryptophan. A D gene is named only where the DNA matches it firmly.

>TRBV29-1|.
SVSGTNSGYT
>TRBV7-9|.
ASTLPGTSGYT
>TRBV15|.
ATSREIGRGGYGYT
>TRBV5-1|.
ASRRDTDSNQPQH
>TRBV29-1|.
SVESRGGGSTEAF
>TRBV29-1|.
SVGREWGYEQY
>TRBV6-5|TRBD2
ASSPGGSYEQY
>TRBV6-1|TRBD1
ASSGGQGAGQPQH
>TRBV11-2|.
ASSQDLETDHEQY
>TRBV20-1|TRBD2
SASVTSGASYEQY
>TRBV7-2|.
ANSPGAFYSNQPQH
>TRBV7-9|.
ASSRLDGYT
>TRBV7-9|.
ASSQKY
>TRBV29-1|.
SVMQAYPSYEQY
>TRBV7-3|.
ASSKQVNTQAF
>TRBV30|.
ARSGHIAETQY
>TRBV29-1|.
SVGLPYGYT
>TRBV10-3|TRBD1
AISAQGTAGGTGNTIY
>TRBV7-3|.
ASSPQA
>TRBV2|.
ASSEKGLGYT
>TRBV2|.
ASSERQLVYEQY
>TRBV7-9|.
ASSLAAIGNTIY
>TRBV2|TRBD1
ASSEGQSYEQY
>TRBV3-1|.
ASSQENREAF
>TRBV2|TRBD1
ASSFSTGGEETQY
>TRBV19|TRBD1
ASSISGQIGGYT
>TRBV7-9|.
ASSLTGLEAF
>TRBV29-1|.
SLGQRNTEAF
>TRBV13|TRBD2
ASKQAGGPRTYEQY
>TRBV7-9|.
ASRGSWTSQETQY
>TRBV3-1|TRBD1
ASSQGQGRYEQY
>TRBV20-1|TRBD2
SAGTSGKEQY
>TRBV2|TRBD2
ASSVRTSAMQETQY
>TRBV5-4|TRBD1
ASSSRDRGYEQY
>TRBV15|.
ATSRDGAYGETQY
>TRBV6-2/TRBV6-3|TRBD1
ASSYLDREEAF
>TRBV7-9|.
ASSTGPLSSYNSPLH
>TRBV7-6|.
ASSLEAVPSYGYT
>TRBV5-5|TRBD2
VSSVGGFEETQY
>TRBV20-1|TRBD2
SAKAGGPLDTQY
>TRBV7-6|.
ASRSSGGAHYGYT
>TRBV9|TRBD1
ASSERTGGSSGYT
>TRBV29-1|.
SVERLVTETQY
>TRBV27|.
ASSLGRGSPQH
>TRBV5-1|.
ASSLVSGLAEAF
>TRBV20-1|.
SARVSGRDQPQH
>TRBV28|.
ASSSGGFGANVLT
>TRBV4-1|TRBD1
ASSHGQAYSIDTQY
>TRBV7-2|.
ASSFLPGARNTEAF
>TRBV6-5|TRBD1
ASSYSESGTGAEETQY
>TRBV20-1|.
SAQDRGRSTYEQY
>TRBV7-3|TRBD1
ASSLTGMNEQY